This T cell receptor (beta chain) comes out of a study of shared clonotypes between healthy human individuals. Study-level points and caveats: Naive subsets generally had larger estimated richness than memory subsets.

The assay was immunoSEQ multiplex PCR, and TCRdb's table has in-frame clones only and misses some. The sample has a few million clones, more than 85% seen once. There are 13 residues in the CDR3. V was trimmed by 5 bases and J by 5 bases, leaving 12 bases between them. The germline V gene has CDR1 SGHTA and CDR2 FQGTGA. HIV-negative, healthy adults without recent acute infections or vaccinations were the donors. Remarks on this clone: Its antigen remains unknown.

The chain has TRBV7-3 and TRBJ2-5; D is undetermined. Sequenced material: naive CD4+ T cells from PBMCs. Sample subset: CD45RA+ positively selected. This clonotype was sampled from a young man in good health. Some clones in this sample may be carry-over from other donors' samples. CDR3 DNA sequence: TGTGCCAGCAGCCGTGGGTCGTCCGAGACCCAGTACTTC. Translated: CASSRGSSETQYF.